This paragraph covers one T cell receptor beta chain sequence. There are a few counts of this clone. Its target antigen remains unknown. The record has no base qualities; no much larger clone is one base away. Each donor gave one peripheral blood draw, averaging roughly 120 mL, which was collected into heparinised tubes. Using a panel that included CD45RO, CCR7, CD25, CD127, CD95 and CD27, naive, central memory, regulatory and stem cell-like memory CD4+ T cells were sorted on a BD FACSAria II. Purity was above 95% for every sorted population. Right away, PBMCs were isolated by Lymphoprep density gradient centrifugation and were stained directly, with no culture step. So that batch effects would be minimized, each experiment stained and sorted samples in pairs, pairing one healthy donor with one patient. The data were obtained in a study of beta chain features in type 1 diabetes (dated by TCRdb to 2017 to 2018). Notes on the research overall: Patients and healthy donors did not differ in mean age, gender distribution, total cell number or subset yield. Across all samples, around 100 million sorted cells were examined, and cell number per subset correlated strongly with RNA yield. The study compared the TCRB repertoires of sorted circulating CD4+ T cell subsets in recently diagnosed type 1 diabetes patients with those in matched healthy donors. Regulatory and stem cell-like memory subsets were obtained from only 8 patients and about eight healthy donors, while naive and central memory subsets were obtained from all 30 or so donors. Study-wide findings and limitations: Sequencing cDNA rather than genomic DNA could over-represent highly expressing activated cells, although activation and CD3 levels did not differ between groups. Naive, central memory and regulatory TCRB repertoires appeared to be more alike among patients than among healthy donors. HLA sub-analyses involved small numbers of individuals, so any influence of HLA type on TCRB rearrangement remained unresolved. Patients with type 1 diabetes made fewer insertions and deleted more nucleotides at VDJ recombination sites, implying thymic rearrangement abnormalities. Shorter templates might have been favored by PCR, but patient and control samples were amplified and corrected together, so both groups would have been affected equally by any skew. Type 1 diabetes patients showed a moderate but significant shortening of TCRB CDR3 length in all four CD4+ subsets.

The entire amount of isolated RNA was reverse transcribed using the High Capacity cDNA Reverse Transcription Kit, so the sequenced TCRB transcripts were expressed ones. Naive, central memory and regulatory T cell samples underwent deep immunoSEQ sequencing, averaging approximately 3.5 million total reads per sample. Sorted cells were lysed in RLT buffer, and RNA was extracted using DNase-treated RNeasy Micro or Mini kits according to cell number. Each cell subset was processed on its own to prevent cross-contamination, while patient and healthy donor samples were processed together. The immunoSEQ multiplex PCR was used to amplify TCRB sequences from cDNA, yielding 87-bp fragments that span the CDR3 region. Amplicons were sequenced on the Illumina HiSeq platform. The paper's data handling went like this. PCR bias was corrected computationally using synthetic template baselines, and reads within Hamming distance 2 were collapsed, with unmergeable singletons discarded. By aligning reads against IMGT, V, D and J genes, CDR3 length, and insertions or deletions at six rearrangement sites were assigned. Within each subset, clonotype counts were normalized to sorted cell number, after which true diversity and Gini coefficients were computed with the tcR R package. The overlap coefficient, calculated on TCRB nucleotide sequences, was used to measure repertoire sharing. Out-of-frame TCRB sequences from naive cells were analyzed as a proxy for the pre-selection repertoire. TCRdb's version of the immuneACCESS table is confined to in-frame rearrangements and falls short of the full clone set. An unresolved V gene accounts for under half of the shortfall where checked; the remainder is of unknown origin. V and J calls and clone size are given by that table; D and trimming were obtained from the DNA. Counted in this sample were under 250,000 clones; more than 11% of them appeared once. About 0.019% of the sample goes to the ten largest clones.

From cysteine to phenylalanine, the CDR3 is 14 amino acids long. The DNA shown is the 42-base CDR3, in frame from base 1. Sequences SGHRS (CDR1) and YFSETQ (CDR2) are obtained from the germline V gene. V loses 3 bases at its end and J loses 3 bases; junction bases beyond the gene matches: 0. The sequence joins TRBV5-1 to TRBJ2-2, and 9 junctional nucleotides match TRBD1. The specimen was naive CD4+ T cells from blood. The cell subset or site label of this sample denotes: true naive CD4+ T cells. This TCR came from a man aged 30 to 39 with type 1 diabetes. DNA sequence: TGCGCCAGCAGCTGGACAGGGGACACCGGGGAGCTGTTTTTT. Its amino acids are CASSWTGDTGELFF.